This TCR beta chain was obtained from a study of OX40 agonist ivuxolimab in advanced cancers. The CDR3 extends over 15 amino acids. In germline, CDR1 is MNHEY, CDR2 SVGAGI. The ends lost 5 bases at V and 2 bases at J; junction bases unmatched: 4. Blood was sampled at baseline, cycle 4 day 1, and cycle 7 day 1. Assay used: immunoSEQ multiplex PCR; TCRdb lists only in-frame clones, some missing. The data contain around 60,000 clones, roughly 86% of them singletons. This clone came up once. The sample in question was CD4+ or CD8+ T cells sorted from blood, obtained in a trial of the OX40 agonist ivuxolimab. The receptor's source is an adult with an advanced solid tumor such as melanoma, head and neck, liver or kidney cancer. The chain links TRBV6-5 to TRBJ2-3; 10 bases are a match to TRBD2. CDR3 protein: CASSNLAGDTDTQYF. The CDR3 nucleotides are TGTGCCAGCAGTAACCTAGCGGGGGACACAGATACGCAGTATTTT.